The 20 T cell receptor beta chains presented below share a single source sample, sequenced in a study of T cell repertoires in cytomegalovirus infection. From the reads, TCRdb called clonotypes with MiXCR, one entry per CDR3 protein. The sample records about 300,000 distinct CDR3 sequences, approximately 8.9% being singletons. The source material was PBMCs. These receptors all stem from a human donor in good health (CMV status not recorded). Some clones in this sample may be carry-over from other donors' samples.

Comment on this clonotype: This could be a read error, since a much larger clone is one nucleotide away. The V gene is TRBV29-1, the J gene TRBJ1-4, with D unclear. V shed 7 bases and J shed 7 bases, with 10 bases lying between them. Germline CDR1 reads SQVTM; CDR2 reads ANQGSEA. The CDR3 consists of 11 residues. In DNA, the CDR3 is TGCAGCGGAGGGCGACGTGAAAAACTGTTTTTT. Translation: CSGGRREKLFF.

Worth noting for this clonotype: This could be a read error, since a much larger clone is one nucleotide away. J is TRBJ2-1 and V is TRBV18, with 8 bases aligning to TRBD1. The germline CDR1 and CDR2 sequences are KGHSH and LQKENI. Trimming removed 8 bases from V and 6 bases from J; junction bases left unmatched: 12. This CDR3 spans 15 amino acids. Here the CDR3 reads CASTPDRASINEQFF. The CDR3, as DNA: TGTGCCAGCACCCCGGACAGGGCCTCCATCAATGAGCAGTTCTTC.

This clonotype has ten or more counts. V usage is TRBV19 and J usage is TRBJ2-3, with 8 bases identical to TRBD2. The J segment lost 5 bases and the V segment lost 6 bases, leaving 7 bases of the junction unmatched. Germline loops: CDR1 LNHDA, CDR2 SQIVND (reference sequence). This CDR3 contains 14 residues. The CDR3 DNA reads as TGTGCCAGTAGCTTCGGGGGGGGAGAAGATACGCAGTATTTT. Protein product: CASSFGGGEDTQYF. Full variable domain (missing parts from reference TRBV19 and TRBJ2-3): DGGITQSPKYLFRKEGQNVTLSCEQNLNHDAMYWYRQDPGQGLRLIYYSQIVNDFQKGDIAEGYSVSREKKESFPLTVTSAQKNPTAFYLCASSFGGGEDTQYFGPGTRLTVL.

This clonotype was seen repeatedly, ten times or more. V gene TRBV2 combines with J gene TRBJ1-1; D gene ambiguous. In germline, CDR1 is SNHLY, CDR2 FYNNEI. This CDR3 contains 12 residues. Trimming stripped 4 bases from V and 8 bases from J, with 11 bases between. The CDR3 loop is CASSGPAVEAFF. The CDR3 nucleotides are TGTGCCAGCAGTGGGCCTGCCGTAGAAGCTTTCTTT.

The sample holds many counts of this clonotype. As DNA, the CDR3 is TGTGCCGCCACAACCTTCACGGGGGAGCTGTTTTTT. It encodes CAATTFTGELFF. The chain combines TRBV10-3 with TRBJ2-2; no firm D call. Deletions cut 11 bases from V and 8 bases from J, with 15 bases between. The CDR3 spans 12 residues. Germline-derived CDR1 and CDR2 are ENHRY and SYGVKD.

This clonotype has ten or more counts. The J gene is TRBJ2-1, the V gene TRBV4-3; D unresolved. CDR1 and CDR2 from the germline V gene are LGHNA and YSLEER. V lost 2 bases to trimming and J lost 5 bases, with 16 bases between them. This CDR3 has 16 residues. The CDR3, as DNA: TGCGCCAGCAGCCAAACTTTAGGACGCCTAGACAATGAGCAGTTCTTC. It specifies CASSQTLGRLDNEQFF.

This clonotype was counted between two and nine times. The rearrangement joins TRBV5-1 to TRBJ2-5, with 8 bases fitting TRBD1. Trimming removed 4 bases from V and 1 base from J; junction bases left unmatched: 9. Per the germline V gene, CDR1 is SGHRS and CDR2 is YFSETQ. The CDR3 consists of 16 residues. In DNA form, the CDR3 reads TGCGCCAGCAGCCCGCGGACAGGGATTACCCAAGAGACCCAGTACTTC. Encoded protein: CASSPRTGITQETQYF. The full variable domain, in which reference TRBV5-1 and TRBJ2-5 provide the parts outside the CDR3, is KAGVTQTPRYLIKTRGQQVTLSCSPISGHRSVSWYQQTPGQGLQFLFEYFSETQRNKGNFPGRFSGRQFSNSRSEMNVSTLELGDSALYLCASSPRTGITQETQYFGPGTRLLVL.

This clonotype was observed a handful of times. The rearrangement joins TRBV18 to TRBJ1-1; D is unclear. The CDR3 is 13 amino acids. Germline-derived CDR1 and CDR2 are KGHSH and LQKENI. Trimming shortened V by 3 bases and J by 1 base, and 6 bases separated the two germline ends. In DNA, the CDR3 is TGTGCCAGCTCACCCCGGGCGAACACTGAAGCTTTCTTT. Translation: CASSPRANTEAFF.

This clonotype was found many times. V gene TRBV29-1 combines with J gene TRBJ2-3; weak D call: TRBD2 (6 bases). CDR1 and CDR2 from the germline V gene are SQVTM and ANQGSEA. CDR3 length: 12 amino acids. Deletions cut 5 bases from V and 4 bases from J, with 10 bases between. The CDR3 here is CSVLGGADTQYF. CDR3 nucleotides: TGCAGCGTTCTTGGAGGGGCAGATACGCAGTATTTT.

V gene TRBV28 combines with J gene TRBJ2-1; 9 nucleotides align to TRBD1. Germline loops: CDR1 MDHEN, CDR2 SYDVKM. CDR3 size: 14 residues. After removal of 7 bases from V and 9 bases from J, the junction contained 10 bases not matched to a gene. The CDR3, as DNA: TGTGCCAGCACCCCGGGACAGGGTAAAGCTGAGCAGTTCTTC. Amino acids: CASTPGQGKAEQFF.

The rearrangement links TRBV28 to TRBJ2-5; TRBD2 agrees at 9 bases. There are 16 residues in the CDR3. Looked up from germline, CDR1 is MDHEN and CDR2 is SYDVKM. V shed 5 bases and J 3 bases; nucleotides not matched to a gene: 10. The CDR3 sequence is CASSRGRASGKETQYF. The CDR3 DNA reads as TGTGCCAGCAGTCGGGGTAGGGCTAGCGGGAAAGAGACCCAGTACTTC.

In its sample, this clonotype was seen many times. V and J are TRBV7-2 and TRBJ2-1; D gene unclear. V lost 3 bases and J lost 1, with 13 bases in between. Per germline, CDR1 SGHTA and CDR2 FQGNSA. The CDR3 runs to 16 residues. The CDR3 here is CASSLNGLRSYNEQFF. The DNA of the CDR3 is TGTGCCAGCAGCTTGAATGGGCTGAGGTCCTACAATGAGCAGTTCTTC.

In its sample, this clonotype was seen many times. The rearrangement uses TRBV7-6 and TRBJ2-2; unclear D gene. Between the trimmed V and J ends, which lost 1 base and 7 bases, there was a span of 7 bases. The CDR3 is 13 amino acids. Germline-derived CDR1 and CDR2 are SGHVS and FNYEAQ. For the CDR3, the DNA is TGTGCCAGCAGCTTAGGTCCGTTCGGGGAGCTGTTTTTT. This sequence encodes CASSLGPFGELFF.

This chain joins TRBV20-1 and TRBJ1-1, with a weak D call TRBD1 (6 bases). Germline loops: CDR1 DFQATT, CDR2 SNEGSKA (reference sequence). This CDR3 region has 13 residues. The V end lost 7 bases, the J end lost 6 bases, and 18 bases lay between the germline ends. Here the CDR3 DNA reads TGCAGTGTAGAGAGGGGGAACGCGGCTGAAGCTTTCTTT. Protein product: CSVERGNAAEAFF.

This clonotype was seen ten or more times. The chain links TRBV15 to TRBJ2-1; 9 bases fit TRBD2. The germline V gene encodes CDR1 LNHNV and CDR2 YYDKDF (reference sequence). Losses at the gene ends were 2 bases for V and 4 bases for J; bases not matched to a gene: 3. CDR3 length: 15 amino acids. In DNA form, the CDR3 reads TGTGCCACCAGCAGAATAGCGGGGGCTTACAATGAGCAGTTCTTC. Translating gives CATSRIAGAYNEQFF. The variable domain in full, completed from reference TRBV15 and TRBJ2-1, reads DAMVIQNPRYQVTQFGKPVTLSCSQTLNHNVMYWYQQKSSQAPKLLFHYYDKDFNNEADTPDNFQSRRPNTSFCFLDIRSPGLGDTAMYLCATSRIAGAYNEQFFGPGTRLTVL.

Many counts were recorded for this clonotype. V and J are TRBV29-1 and TRBJ2-2; D remains ambiguous. The germline CDR1 and CDR2 sequences are SQVTM and ANQGSEA. The CDR3 has 13 residues. Trimming left V 1 base short and J 6 bases short, with 9 bases between. The CDR3 nucleotides read TGCAGCGTTGAAGTCTTGGCAGCCGGGGAGCTGTTTTTT. It specifies CSVEVLAAGELFF.

This clonotype showed up many times. The CDR3 region has the DNA TGTGCCAGCAGTTTTAGCAGCGGGAGCACAGATACGCAGTATTTT. Amino acids: CASSFSSGSTDTQYF. V usage is TRBV12-3 or TRBV12-4 and J usage is TRBJ2-3; tentative D call: TRBD2 (6 bases). The CDR3 is 15 residues long. V was pared by 3 bases and J by 0 bases, with 10 bases between.

This clonotype was detected only a few times. V usage is TRBV29-1 and J usage is TRBJ1-5; weak D call: TRBD1 (5 bases). The CDR3 totals 12 residues. The germline V and J ends were trimmed by 7 bases and 9 bases, with 16 bases remaining between them. Germline CDR1 SQVTM, CDR2 ANQGSEA. CDR3 nucleotide sequence: TGCAGCGCCGCGGGCCCTAGGGGGCCCCAGCATTTT. As protein: CSAAGPRGPQHF. The full variable domain, its missing parts supplied by reference TRBV29-1 and TRBJ1-5, is SAVISQKPSRDICQRGTSLTIQCQVDSQVTMMFWYRQQPGQSLTLIATANQGSEATYESGFVIDKFPISRPNLTFSTLTVSNMSPEDSSIYLCSAAGPRGPQHFGDGTRLSIL.

This clonotype occurred many times. The rearrangement links TRBV14 to TRBJ2-2, with no clear D. Germline V gives CDR1 SGHDN, CDR2 FVKESK. V lost 2 bases and J 5 bases, leaving 6 bases between the germline ends. The CDR3 has 13 residues. In DNA, the CDR3 is TGTGCCAGCAGCCAACCGCGGACCGGGGAGCTGTTTTTT. Translation: CASSQPRTGELFF. The variable domain in full, completed from reference TRBV14 and TRBJ2-2, reads EAGVTQFPSHSVIEKGQTVTLRCDPISGHDNLYWYRRVMGKEIKFLLHFVKESKQDESGMPNNRFLAERTGGTYSTLKVQPAELEDSGVYFCASSQPRTGELFFGEGSRLTVL.

The table lists this clonotype with many counts. The chain couples TRBV19 to TRBJ1-1, with 9 bases matching TRBD1. V was pared by 2 bases and J by 1 base, with 5 bases of the junction left unmatched. Looked up from germline, CDR1 is LNHDA and CDR2 is SQIVND (reference sequence). The CDR3 sequence is 16 residues long. In DNA form, the CDR3 reads TGTGCCAGTAGTATACGTGGGACAGGGCCGAACACTGAAGCTTTCTTT. Protein product: CASSIRGTGPNTEAFF.